This TCR beta chain originates from a study of regulatory T cells in long-lasting Graves disease. Study findings and constraints: Relative to new patients (roughly 970), persistent patients exhibited greater sharing of public clonotypes (around 3,000).

This clonotype was detected ten times or more. The target antigen is unknown. Time point defined: newly diagnosed GD, antithyroid drugs for less than 3 months. Construction of the TCR library relied on RNA isolated from PBMCs. Researchers made TCR beta libraries by using iRepertoire HTBI primers and running Arm-PCR on CDR3 regions. TCRdb re-derived calls from the multiplex PCR reads in MiXCR, one entry per CDR3 protein. The sample holds about 420,000 distinct CDR3 sequences; roughly 15% are singletons and the top ten take 23%. With 1 base clipped from V and 4 bases from J, the junction kept 2 bases outside the gene matches. The germline V gene encodes CDR1 SGHTA and CDR2 FQGNSA. The CDR3 consists of 15 residues. These data are also associated with another study on T cells in Graves' hyperthyroidism and ophthalmopathy. That paper adds: An absence of ophthalmopathy progression within 18 months meant stable Graves' hyperthyroidism. Initially, a first-round RT-PCR of the TCR CDR3 employed the HTBI primer set. The model forecast ophthalmopathy, anticipating it by a median around 6.5 months before onset.

The sequence came from a woman aged 18-29 years with Graves disease. This sample comprised peripheral blood mononuclear cells (PBMCs), obtained at new diagnosis, from a patient treated with antithyroid drugs. V is TRBV7-2 and J is TRBJ2-2; 8 bases map to TRBD2. The CDR3 protein is CASSLDAGGTGELFF. The DNA of the CDR3 is TGTGCCAGCAGCTTAGATGCGGGGGGCACCGGGGAGCTGTTTTTT.